The T cell receptor beta chain under discussion was sequenced for a study of blood T cell repertoires in COVID-19. Study overall: Sample material is recorded as cDNA or gDNA derived from T cells, B-cell-depleted T cells, or PBMCs.

Profiling relied on immunoSEQ multiplex PCR, and the TCRdb table lists in-frame clones only, not all of them. This sample carries about 51,000 clones, around 84% of them seen once, and the ten largest clones take roughly 4.5%. The trim removed 4 bases at V and 2 bases at J, leaving 5 bases unmatched. The CDR3 totals 16 residues. Germline V gene data show CDR1 as LGHDT and CDR2 as YNNKEL (reference sequence). The chain couples TRBV3-1 (or the pseudogene TRBV3-2) to TRBJ2-2, with TRBD1 identical over 9 bases. The receptor comes from an elderly man with active COVID-19. Specimen: peripheral blood. This chain's CDR3 is CASSPRDRANTGELFF. In DNA form, the CDR3 reads TGTGCCAGCAGCCCGAGGGACAGGGCCAACACCGGGGAGCTGTTTTTT.